Each of the 28 T cell receptor beta chains below was sequenced from the same sample in a study of T-cell memory formation after mild COVID-19. TCRdb ran MiXCR on the 5' RACE reads and lists one entry per CDR3 protein. Here the sample spans tens of thousands of distinct CDR3 sequences, 16% being singletons. Sample: PBMCs or a T cell subset sorted from them (not recorded which). These receptors were obtained from an adult woman who had mild COVID-19 (a few samples of this study predate the infection). Cell type and time point are not known.

V usage is TRBV15 and J usage is TRBJ2-7, with D unresolved. Germline-derived CDR1 and CDR2 are LNHNV and YYDKDF (reference sequence). This CDR3 is 14 amino acids long. V was trimmed by 0 bases and J by 0 bases, leaving 6 bases between them. The CDR3, as DNA: TGTGCCACCAGCAGAGAAGGGAACTCCTACGAGCAGTACTTC. Protein: CATSREGNSYEQYF. Full variable domain (rest looked up from reference TRBV15 and TRBJ2-7): DAMVIQNPRYQVTQFGKPVTLSCSQTLNHNVMYWYQQKSSQAPKLLFHYYDKDFNNEADTPDNFQSRRPNTSFCFLDIRSPGLGDTAMYLCATSREGNSYEQYFGPGTRLTVT.

V and J are TRBV15 and TRBJ2-7; D may be TRBD1 (5 bases). The V gene's germline CDR1 is LNHNV and CDR2 YYDKDF (reference sequence). This CDR3 comprises 15 residues. The V end was cut by 0 bases, the J end by 2 bases, with 11 bases between. CDR3 nucleotides: TGTGCCACCAGCAGAGAAGGGGCTAGTGCCTACGAGCAGTACTTC. This translates into CATSREGASAYEQYF. Combining the CDR3 with reference TRBV15 and TRBJ2-7 gives the whole variable domain DAMVIQNPRYQVTQFGKPVTLSCSQTLNHNVMYWYQQKSSQAPKLLFHYYDKDFNNEADTPDNFQSRRPNTSFCFLDIRSPGLGDTAMYLCATSREGASAYEQYFGPGTRLTVT.

This clonotype came up a few times. For the CDR3, the DNA is TGTGCCAGCAGCTTAATCGGGACAGGGAGACCCTACGAGCAGTACTTC. This sequence encodes CASSLIGTGRPYEQYF. The rearrangement links TRBV11-1 to TRBJ2-7, with 9 bases matching TRBD1. From germline, CDR1 is SGHAT and CDR2 FQDESV (reference sequence). J was trimmed by 2 bases and V by 2 bases; bases with no gene match: 7. There are 16 residues in the CDR3. Filled out from reference TRBV11-1 and TRBJ2-7, the complete variable domain reads EAEVAQSPRYKITEKSQAVAFWCDPISGHATLYWYRQILGQGPELLVQFQDESVVDDSQLPKDRFSAERLKGVDSTLKIQPAELGDSAMYLCASSLIGTGRPYEQYFGPGTRLTVT.

This chain joins TRBV7-9 and TRBJ2-5; 12 nucleotides line up with TRBD2. The germline V gene has CDR1 SEHNR and CDR2 FQNEAQ (reference sequence). The CDR3 has 15 amino acids. The junction had 1 base not matched to a gene; V was cut back by 3 bases and J by 2 bases. This CDR3 reads CASSLTSGGQETQYF. The CDR3 DNA reads as TGTGCCAGCAGCTTGACTAGCGGGGGACAAGAGACCCAGTACTTC.

This clonotype was observed a handful of times. The V gene is TRBV12-3 or TRBV12-4, the J gene TRBJ1-5, with no clear D. V was pared by 5 bases and J by 0 bases, with 11 bases between. The CDR3 sequence is 15 residues long. CDR3 residues: CASSPGSYSNQPQHF. CDR3 sequence (DNA): TGTGCCAGCAGTCCAGGATCTTATAGCAATCAGCCCCAGCATTTT.

The J gene is TRBJ1-5, the V gene TRBV4-3; no definite D call. The V gene's germline CDR1 is LGHNA and CDR2 YSLEER. The CDR3 is 13 residues long. V was clipped by 1 base and J by 6 bases, with 7 bases between them. The CDR3 DNA reads TGCGCCAGCAGCCAAGCGCGAGGTCAGCCCCAGCATTTT. Its translation is CASSQARGQPQHF.

The chain joins TRBV7-9 to TRBJ1-1; 9 positions match TRBD1. The J segment lost 3 bases and the V segment lost 2 bases, leaving 22 bases of the junction unmatched. The length of the CDR3 is 21 residues. Germline V gene sequence: CDR1 SEHNR, CDR2 FQNEAQ (reference sequence). The CDR3 bases are TGTGCCAGCAGCTTACTAATAGGACAGGGGCCAGAGGGTCTAGGGGACACTGAAGCTTTCTTT. Protein: CASSLLIGQGPEGLGDTEAFF.

The chain recombines TRBV12-3 or TRBV12-4 with TRBJ1-1; D not certain. This CDR3 contains 13 residues. Trimming removed 1 base at V and 7 bases at J, with 10 bases between. The DNA for the CDR3 is TGTGCCAGCAGTTTAGGGACCGCGGTTGAAGCTTTCTTT. This encodes CASSLGTAVEAFF.

This clonotype was recorded a few times. This chain joins TRBV7-9 and TRBJ1-2, with TRBD1 matching 7 bases. The CDR3 spans 14 residues. The V gene end was trimmed by 5 bases and the J gene end by 7 bases; junction bases not matched to a gene: 10. CDR1 SEHNR and CDR2 FQNEAQ come from the germline V gene (reference sequence). Here the CDR3 reads CASSPTLKGAGYTF. CDR3 bases: TGTGCCAGCAGCCCCACCCTAAAGGGGGCTGGCTACACCTTC. The full variable domain, its missing parts supplied by reference TRBV7-9 and TRBJ1-2, is DTGVSQNPRHKITKRGQNVTFRCDPISEHNRLYWYRQTLGQGPEFLTYFQNEAQLEKSRLLSDRFSAERPKGSFSTLEIQRTEQGDSAMYLCASSPTLKGAGYTFGSGTRLTVV.

The rearrangement uses TRBV6-2 or TRBV6-3 and TRBJ2-3; either TRBD1 or TRBD2 may fit D (5 bases each). Germline V lookup: CDR1 MNHEY, CDR2 SVGEGT. The CDR3 consists of 15 residues. Trimming stripped 1 base from V and 2 bases from J, with 10 bases between. CDR3 loop: CASSYWGRNTDTQYF. For the CDR3, the DNA is TGTGCCAGCAGTTACTGGGGACGCAACACAGATACGCAGTATTTT.

This clonotype was counted between two and nine times. The chain joins TRBV4-3 to TRBJ2-1; 8 nucleotides align to TRBD1. The CDR3 extends over 16 amino acids. Germline trimming cut 3 bases from V and 3 bases from J; bases unmatched to any gene: 7. The germline V gene has CDR1 LGHNA and CDR2 YSLEER. CDR3 protein: CASSQSGTGDYNEQFF. The CDR3 region has the DNA TGCGCCAGCAGCCAGTCCGGGACAGGAGACTACAATGAGCAGTTCTTC.

This chain uses TRBV12-3 or TRBV12-4 with TRBJ2-2; 8 bases match TRBD2. After removal of 2 bases from V and 10 bases from J, the junction contained 21 bases not matched to a gene. This CDR3 is built from 19 residues. CDR3 residues: CASSLRVRTSPPFREELFF. CDR3 DNA: TGTGCCAGCAGTTTAAGAGTCCGGACTAGCCCTCCATTCCGTGAGGAGCTGTTTTTT.

In this sample, this clonotype turned up a few times. The chain recombines TRBV29-1 with TRBJ2-6; 7 bases are a match to TRBD1. The V gene end was trimmed by 7 bases and the J gene end by 7 bases; junction bases not matched to a gene: 7. Germline V gene lookup returns CDR1 SQVTM and CDR2 ANQGSEA. This CDR3 has 13 residues. CDR3 residues: CSALTGLANVLTF. The DNA of the CDR3 is TGCAGCGCATTGACAGGGCTCGCCAACGTCCTGACTTTC.

The CDR3 region is CASTLGTGELFF. The CDR3, as DNA: TGTGCCAGCACTCTGGGAACCGGGGAGCTGTTTTTT. The genes are TRBV12-3 or TRBV12-4 and TRBJ2-2; D remains unclear. CDR3 length: 12 amino acids. V shed 7 bases and J shed 5 bases, with 8 bases lying between them.

There are a few counts of this clonotype. V and J are TRBV7-6 and TRBJ1-4; D unclear. Germline CDR1 and CDR2: SGHVS and FNYEAQ. V shed 1 base and J shed 0 bases, with 3 bases lying between them. This CDR3 is built from 14 residues. The CDR3 region has the DNA TGTGCCAGCAGCTTAGAGGCAACTAATGAAAAACTGTTTTTT. Amino acids: CASSLEATNEKLFF.

The table lists this clonotype with a few counts. This chain uses TRBV7-9 with TRBJ2-7, with TRBD1 identical over 9 bases. There are 16 residues in the CDR3. V was pared by 1 base and J by 5 bases, with 9 bases of the junction left unmatched. Per the germline V gene, CDR1 is SEHNR and CDR2 is FQNEAQ (reference sequence). In DNA, the CDR3 is TGTGCCAGCAGCTTAGGGGGACAGGGAGGAGGCGACGAGCAGTACTTC. This sequence encodes CASSLGGQGGGDEQYF. Looking up the rest from reference TRBV7-9 and TRBJ2-7 gives the full variable domain: DTGVSQNPRHKITKRGQNVTFRCDPISEHNRLYWYRQTLGQGPEFLTYFQNEAQLEKSRLLSDRFSAERPKGSFSTLEIQRTEQGDSAMYLCASSLGGQGGGDEQYFGPGTRLTVT.

J is TRBJ1-2 and V is TRBV6-6; D unclear. CDR1 and CDR2 from the germline V gene are MNHNY and SVGAGI (reference sequence). This CDR3 has 16 amino acids. Trimming removed 4 bases from V and 4 bases from J, with 19 bases in between. CDR3 DNA: TGTGCCAGCAGTTTCCCCACAGAAAACCTTGGCTATGGCTACACCTTC. Translating gives CASSFPTENLGYGYTF.

The gene calls are TRBV4-1 and TRBJ2-7; maybe TRBD1 (5 bases). The CDR3 covers 14 residues. Germline CDR1 reads MGHRA; CDR2 reads YSYEKL. Trimming pared 4 bases from V and 5 bases from J, leaving 15 bases between. The CDR3 nucleotides read TGCGCCAGCAGCCCCTCCACAGGAACCCACGAGCAGTACTTC. Residues: CASSPSTGTHEQYF.

The rearrangement uses TRBV29-1 and TRBJ2-3; 12 bases fit TRBD2. The CDR3 sequence is 14 residues long. J gave up 6 bases and V 5 bases, and 6 bases lay outside the gene matches. Germline V CDR1 and CDR2: SQVTM, ANQGSEA. In nucleotides, the CDR3 is TGCAGCGTTACACTAGCGGGAGGACGGGATACGCAGTATTTT. Its protein is CSVTLAGGRDTQYF.

The gene calls are TRBV7-9 and TRBJ1-3, with D unresolved. The V and J ends lost 0 bases and 3 bases respectively, with 6 bases between them. The V gene's germline CDR1 is SEHNR and CDR2 FQNEAQ (reference sequence). The CDR3 covers 14 residues. CDR3 sequence reads: CASSLAGIGNTIYF. CDR3 sequence (DNA): TGTGCCAGCAGCTTAGCAGGGATTGGAAACACCATATATTTT.

This clonotype turned up a few times. The chain uses TRBV5-1 and TRBJ2-1; D call uncertain. With 1 base removed from V and 0 bases from J, the gap between germline ends came to 11 bases. The CDR3 contains 16 residues. Germline CDR1 and CDR2: SGHRS and YFSETQ. CDR3 DNA sequence: TGCGCCAGCAGCTTGTTGGGCCCGAGCTCCTACAATGAGCAGTTCTTC. Translating gives CASSLLGPSSYNEQFF.

The chain is built from TRBV12-3 or TRBV12-4 and TRBJ1-1; D is possibly TRBD1 (6 bases). Trimming pared 2 bases from V and 3 bases from J, leaving 13 bases between. This CDR3 is built from 15 residues. The CDR3 is CASSLTGRGDTEAFF. In nucleotides, the CDR3 is TGTGCCAGCAGTTTAACTGGGAGGGGGGACACTGAAGCTTTCTTT.

This clonotype was recorded many times. The chain employs TRBV2 and TRBJ2-1, with D possibly matching TRBD2 (6 bases). Deletions cut 1 base from V and 0 bases from J, with 10 bases between. The CDR3 contains 16 residues. Looked up from germline, CDR1 is SNHLY and CDR2 is FYNNEI. DNA of the CDR3: TGTGCCAGCAGTGAAGAGGAGGGACGCTCCTACAATGAGCAGTTCTTC. Protein product: CASSEEEGRSYNEQFF.

This clonotype was seen only a few times. The genes are TRBV7-9 and TRBJ1-5; no clear D. The CDR3 loop spans 12 amino acids. Trimming removed 7 bases from V and 4 bases from J, with 8 bases in between. Germline V gene lookup returns CDR1 SEHNR and CDR2 FQNEAQ (reference sequence). As DNA, the CDR3 is TGTGCCAGCACTCGGGGAAATCAGCCCCAGCATTTT. It encodes CASTRGNQPQHF.

The chain has TRBV25-1 and TRBJ1-1, with 7 bases matching TRBD1. The V segment lost 7 bases and the J segment 5 bases; nucleotides outside the gene matches: 13. This CDR3 contains 15 residues. Germline CDR1 and CDR2: MGHDK and SYGVNS. The CDR3 DNA reads as TGTGCCAGCACGAAGGGGGCGTCGGGCTATACTGAAGCTTTCTTT. Translation gives CASTKGASGYTEAFF. The whole variable domain, filled in from reference TRBV25-1 and TRBJ1-1, reads EADIYQTPRYLVIGTGKKITLECSQTMGHDKMYWYQQDPGMELHLIHYSYGVNSTEKGDLSSESTVSRIRTEHFPLTLESARPSHTSQYLCASTKGASGYTEAFFGQGTRLTVV.

This clonotype has more than one count but fewer than ten. The chain combines TRBV5-1 with TRBJ2-7; 7 nucleotides line up with TRBD1. CDR3 size: 16 residues. Trimming cost V 0 bases and J 4 bases; bases outside gene matches: 10. Germline lookup yields CDR1 SGHRS and CDR2 YFSETQ. The CDR3 loop is CASSLGQGVAGYEQYF. CDR3 nucleotide sequence: TGCGCCAGCAGCTTGGGACAGGGAGTGGCCGGTTACGAGCAGTACTTC.

This clonotype appeared a few times. V gene TRBV6-5 combines with J gene TRBJ1-2; 8 bases align to TRBD1. Germline CDR1 MNHEY, CDR2 SVGAGI. CDR3 length: 14 amino acids. The trim removed 6 bases at V and 4 bases at J, leaving 7 bases unmatched. CDR3 nucleotide sequence: TGTGCCAGCAGCGGACAGGGAATCGGCTATGGCTACACCTTC. Translation: CASSGQGIGYGYTF.

This clonotype showed up many times. The chain links TRBV3-1 to TRBJ2-7; 12 bases are a match to TRBD1. The trim removed 3 bases at V and 4 bases at J, leaving 4 bases unmatched. The germline CDR1 and CDR2 sequences are LGHDT and YNNKEL (reference sequence). There are 15 residues in the CDR3. Here the CDR3 reads CASSQPGQGAYEQYF. In DNA, the CDR3 is TGTGCCAGCAGCCAGCCGGGACAGGGGGCGTACGAGCAGTACTTC.